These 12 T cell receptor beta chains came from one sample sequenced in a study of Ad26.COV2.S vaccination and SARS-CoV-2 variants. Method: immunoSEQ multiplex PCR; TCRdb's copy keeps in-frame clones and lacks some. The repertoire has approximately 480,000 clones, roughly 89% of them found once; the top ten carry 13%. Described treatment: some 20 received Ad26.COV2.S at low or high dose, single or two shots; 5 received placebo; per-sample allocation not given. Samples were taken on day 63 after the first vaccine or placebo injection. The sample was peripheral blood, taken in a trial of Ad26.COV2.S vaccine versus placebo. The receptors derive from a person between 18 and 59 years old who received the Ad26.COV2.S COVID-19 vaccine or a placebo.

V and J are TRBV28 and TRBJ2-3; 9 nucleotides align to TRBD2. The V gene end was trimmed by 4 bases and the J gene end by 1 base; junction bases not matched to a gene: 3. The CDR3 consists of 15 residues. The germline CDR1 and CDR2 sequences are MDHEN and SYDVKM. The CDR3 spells CASSSSGIGTDTQYF. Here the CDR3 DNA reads TGTGCCAGCAGTTCTAGCGGGATTGGCACAGATACGCAGTATTTT.

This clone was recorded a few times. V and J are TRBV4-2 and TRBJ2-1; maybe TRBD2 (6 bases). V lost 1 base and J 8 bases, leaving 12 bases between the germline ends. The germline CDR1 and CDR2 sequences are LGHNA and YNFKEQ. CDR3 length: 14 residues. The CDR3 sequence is CASSQGGVPDEQFF. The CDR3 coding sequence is TGTGCCAGCAGCCAAGGGGGGGTACCCGATGAGCAGTTCTTC.

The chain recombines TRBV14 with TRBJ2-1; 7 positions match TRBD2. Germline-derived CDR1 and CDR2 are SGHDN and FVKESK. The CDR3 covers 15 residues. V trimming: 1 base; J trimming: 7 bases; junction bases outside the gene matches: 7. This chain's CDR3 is CASSQARLASNEQFF. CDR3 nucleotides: TGTGCCAGCAGCCAAGCCAGACTAGCTTCGAATGAGCAGTTCTTC.

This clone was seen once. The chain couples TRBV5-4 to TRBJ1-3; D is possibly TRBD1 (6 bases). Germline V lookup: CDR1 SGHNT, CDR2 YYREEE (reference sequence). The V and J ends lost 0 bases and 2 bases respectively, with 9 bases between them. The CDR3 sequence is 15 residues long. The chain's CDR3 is CASSLGGQAGNTIYF. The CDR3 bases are TGTGCCAGCAGCTTGGGGGGACAAGCTGGAAACACCATATATTTT. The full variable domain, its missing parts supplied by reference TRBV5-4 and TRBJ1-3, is ETGVTQSPTHLIKTRGQQVTLRCSSQSGHNTVSWYQQALGQGPQFIFQYYREEENGRGNFPPRFSGLQFPNYSSELNVNALELDDSALYLCASSLGGQAGNTIYFGEGSWLTVV.

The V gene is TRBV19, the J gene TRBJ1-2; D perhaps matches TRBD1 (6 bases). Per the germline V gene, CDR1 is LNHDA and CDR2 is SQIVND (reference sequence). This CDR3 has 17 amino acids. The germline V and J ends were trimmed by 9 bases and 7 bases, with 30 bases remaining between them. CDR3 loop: CASSPGTGKSLASGYTF. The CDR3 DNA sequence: TGTGCCAGCTCCCCAGGAACAGGGAAATCTCTTGCGAGTGGCTACACCTTC.

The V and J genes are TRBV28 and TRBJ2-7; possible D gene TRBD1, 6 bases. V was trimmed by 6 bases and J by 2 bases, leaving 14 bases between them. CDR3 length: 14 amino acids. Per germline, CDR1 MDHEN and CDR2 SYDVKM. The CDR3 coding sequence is TGTGCCAGCAGGCCCGGGACACAAGCCTACGAGCAGTACTTC. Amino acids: CASRPGTQAYEQYF. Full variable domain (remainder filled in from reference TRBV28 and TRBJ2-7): DVKVTQSSRYLVKRTGEKVFLECVQDMDHENMFWYRQDPGLGLRLIYFSYDVKMKEKGDIPEGYSVSREKKERFSLILESASTNQTSMYLCASRPGTQAYEQYFGPGTRLTVT.

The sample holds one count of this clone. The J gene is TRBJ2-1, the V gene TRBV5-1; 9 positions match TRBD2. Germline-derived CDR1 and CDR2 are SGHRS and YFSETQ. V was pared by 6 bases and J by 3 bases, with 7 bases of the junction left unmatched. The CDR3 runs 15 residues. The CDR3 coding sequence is TGCGCCAGCACGATTAGCGGGAGTAACTACAATGAGCAGTTCTTC. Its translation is CASTISGSNYNEQFF.

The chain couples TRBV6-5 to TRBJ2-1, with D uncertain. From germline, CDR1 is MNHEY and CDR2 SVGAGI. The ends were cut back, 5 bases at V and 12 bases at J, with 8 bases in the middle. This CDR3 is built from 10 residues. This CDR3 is CASSLSPQFF. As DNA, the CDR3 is TGTGCCAGCAGTCTTAGTCCGCAGTTCTTC.

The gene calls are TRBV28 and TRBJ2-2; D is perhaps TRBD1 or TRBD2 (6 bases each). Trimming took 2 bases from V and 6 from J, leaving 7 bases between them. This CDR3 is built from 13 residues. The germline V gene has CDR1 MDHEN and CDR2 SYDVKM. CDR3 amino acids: CASSLRGAGELFF. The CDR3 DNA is TGTGCCAGCAGTTTAAGGGGGGCCGGGGAGCTGTTTTTT.

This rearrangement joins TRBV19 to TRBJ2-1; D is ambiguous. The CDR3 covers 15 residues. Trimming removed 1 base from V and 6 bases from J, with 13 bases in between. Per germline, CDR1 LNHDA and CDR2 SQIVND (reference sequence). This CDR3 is CASSIGGVEFNEQFF. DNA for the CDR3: TGTGCCAGTAGTATAGGTGGTGTTGAGTTCAATGAGCAGTTCTTC.

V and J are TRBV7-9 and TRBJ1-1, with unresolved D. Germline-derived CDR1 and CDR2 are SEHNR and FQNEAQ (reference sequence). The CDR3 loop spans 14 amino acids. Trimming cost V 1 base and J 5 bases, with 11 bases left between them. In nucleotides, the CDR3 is TGTGCCAGCAGCTTAGATTGGGGAGCGACTGAAGCTTTCTTT. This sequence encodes CASSLDWGATEAFF. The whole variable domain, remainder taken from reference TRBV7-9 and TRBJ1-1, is DTGVSQNPRHKITKRGQNVTFRCDPISEHNRLYWYRQTLGQGPEFLTYFQNEAQLEKSRLLSDRFSAERPKGSFSTLEIQRTEQGDSAMYLCASSLDWGATEAFFGQGTRLTVV.

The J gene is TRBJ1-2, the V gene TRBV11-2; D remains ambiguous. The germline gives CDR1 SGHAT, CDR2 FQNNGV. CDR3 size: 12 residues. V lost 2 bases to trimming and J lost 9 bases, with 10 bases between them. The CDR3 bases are TGTGCCAGCAGCTTAAGAGAGAGACGCTACACCTTC. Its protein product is CASSLRERRYTF. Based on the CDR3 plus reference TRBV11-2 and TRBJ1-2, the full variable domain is EAGVAQSPRYKIIEKRQSVAFWCNPISGHATLYWYQQILGQGPKLLIQFQNNGVVDDSQLPKDRFSAERLKGVDSTLKIQPAKLEDSAVYLCASSLRERRYTFGSGTRLTVV.